This T cell receptor (beta chain) stems from a study of blood T cell repertoires in COVID-19. Study-wide context: T cells, B-cell-depleted T cells, or PBMCs provided the cDNA or gDNA that served as material.

Only in-frame clones appear in the TCRdb table, and some are missing; sequencing was by immunoSEQ multiplex PCR. The table records fewer than 80,000 clones, around 80% of them present only once. Sequencing was done on a sample of peripheral blood. This clonotype was sampled from a human donor in a cohort sampled during active COVID-19.

Here the CDR3 reads CASSSGQIVEKLFF. The CDR3 DNA follows: TGTGCCAGCAGTTCAGGACAGATCGTTGAAAAACTGTTTTTT. The genes are TRBV7-9 and TRBJ1-4, with D tentatively TRBD1 (6 bases). Germline-derived CDR1 and CDR2 are SEHNR and FQNEAQ (reference sequence). The CDR3 is 14 amino acids. Trimming pared 6 bases from V and 7 bases from J, leaving 15 bases between.